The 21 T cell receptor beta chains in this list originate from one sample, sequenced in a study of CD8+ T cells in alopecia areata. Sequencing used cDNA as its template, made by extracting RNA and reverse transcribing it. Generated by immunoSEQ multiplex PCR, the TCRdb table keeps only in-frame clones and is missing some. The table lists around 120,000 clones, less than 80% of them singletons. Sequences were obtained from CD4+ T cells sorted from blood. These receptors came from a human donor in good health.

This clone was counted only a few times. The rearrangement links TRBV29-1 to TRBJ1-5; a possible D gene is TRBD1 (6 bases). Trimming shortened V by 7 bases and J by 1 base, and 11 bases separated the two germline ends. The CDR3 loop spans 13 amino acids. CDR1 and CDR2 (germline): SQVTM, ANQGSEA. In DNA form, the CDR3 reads TGCAGCGGACAGGCATCGAGCAATCAGCCCCAGCATTTT. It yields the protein CSGQASSNQPQHF.

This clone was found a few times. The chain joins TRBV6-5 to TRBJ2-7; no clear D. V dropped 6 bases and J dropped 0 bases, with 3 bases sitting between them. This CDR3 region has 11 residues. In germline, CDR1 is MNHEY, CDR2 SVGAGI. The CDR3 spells CASRDSYEQYF. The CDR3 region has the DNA TGTGCCAGCAGGGACTCCTACGAGCAGTACTTC.

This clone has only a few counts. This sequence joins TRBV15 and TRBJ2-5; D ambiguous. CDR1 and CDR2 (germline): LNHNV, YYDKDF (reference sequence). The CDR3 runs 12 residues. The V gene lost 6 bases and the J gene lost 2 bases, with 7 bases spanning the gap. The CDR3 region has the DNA TGTGCCACCAGTCTTACACAAGAGACCCAGTACTTC. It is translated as CATSLTQETQYF.

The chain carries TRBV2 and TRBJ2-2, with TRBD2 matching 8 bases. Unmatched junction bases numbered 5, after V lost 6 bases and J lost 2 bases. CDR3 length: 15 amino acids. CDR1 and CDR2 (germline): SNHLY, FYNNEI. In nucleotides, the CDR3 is TGTGCCAGCAGGGGTAGCGGGGTCAACACCGGGGAGCTGTTTTTT. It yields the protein CASRGSGVNTGELFF.

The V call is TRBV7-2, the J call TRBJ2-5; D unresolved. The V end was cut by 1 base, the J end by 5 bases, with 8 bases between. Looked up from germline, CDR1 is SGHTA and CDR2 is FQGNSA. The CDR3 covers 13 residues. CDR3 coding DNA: TGTGCCAGCAGCTTAGGCCTCCGGGAGACCCAGTACTTC. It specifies CASSLGLRETQYF.

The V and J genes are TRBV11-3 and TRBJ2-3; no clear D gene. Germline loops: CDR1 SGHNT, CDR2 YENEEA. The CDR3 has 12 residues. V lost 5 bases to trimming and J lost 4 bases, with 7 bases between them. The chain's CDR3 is CASSPNSDTQYF. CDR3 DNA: TGTGCCAGCAGCCCAAACTCAGATACGCAGTATTTT.

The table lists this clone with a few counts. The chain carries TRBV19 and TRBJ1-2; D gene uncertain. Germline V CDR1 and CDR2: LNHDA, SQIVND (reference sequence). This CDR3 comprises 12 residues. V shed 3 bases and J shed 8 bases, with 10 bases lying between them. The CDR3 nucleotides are TGTGCCAGTAGTATCGAGAGTCGGGGCTACACCTTC. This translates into CASSIESRGYTF.

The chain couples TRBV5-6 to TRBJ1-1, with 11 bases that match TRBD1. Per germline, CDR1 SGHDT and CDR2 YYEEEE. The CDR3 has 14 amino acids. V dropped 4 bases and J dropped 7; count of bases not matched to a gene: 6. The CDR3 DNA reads TGTGCCAGCAGCAAGGGGACAGGGGGTCTTGAAGCTTTCTTT. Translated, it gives CASSKGTGGLEAFF.

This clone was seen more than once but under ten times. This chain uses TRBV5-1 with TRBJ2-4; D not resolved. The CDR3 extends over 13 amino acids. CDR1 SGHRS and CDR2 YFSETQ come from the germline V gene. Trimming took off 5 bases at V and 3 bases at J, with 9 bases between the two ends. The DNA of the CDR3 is TGCGCCAGCAGTACCTGGGGCAAAAACATTCAGTACTTC. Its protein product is CASSTWGKNIQYF.

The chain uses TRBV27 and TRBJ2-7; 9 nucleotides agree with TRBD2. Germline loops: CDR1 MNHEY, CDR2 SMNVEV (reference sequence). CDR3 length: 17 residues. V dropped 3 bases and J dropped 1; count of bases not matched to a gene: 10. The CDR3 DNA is TGTGCCAGCAGTTTCACCAGACTAGCGGATTCATCCTACGAGCAGTACTTC. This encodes CASSFTRLADSSYEQYF.

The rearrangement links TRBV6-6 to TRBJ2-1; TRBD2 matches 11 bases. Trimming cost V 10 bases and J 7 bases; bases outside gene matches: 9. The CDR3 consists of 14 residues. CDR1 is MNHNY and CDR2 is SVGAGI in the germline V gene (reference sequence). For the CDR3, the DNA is TGTGCCACCGAGGACCTAGCGGGGGGTAATGAGCAGTTCTTC. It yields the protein CATEDLAGGNEQFF.

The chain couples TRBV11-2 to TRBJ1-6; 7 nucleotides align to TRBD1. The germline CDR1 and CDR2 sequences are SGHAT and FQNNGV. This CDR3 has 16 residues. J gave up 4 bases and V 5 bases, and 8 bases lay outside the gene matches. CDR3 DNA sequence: TGTGCCAGCAGCCGAATCCAGGGGGGATATAATTCACCCCTCCACTTT. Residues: CASSRIQGGYNSPLHF. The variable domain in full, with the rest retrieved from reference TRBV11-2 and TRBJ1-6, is EAGVAQSPRYKIIEKRQSVAFWCNPISGHATLYWYQQILGQGPKLLIQFQNNGVVDDSQLPKDRFSAERLKGVDSTLKIQPAKLEDSAVYLCASSRIQGGYNSPLHFGNGTRLTVT.

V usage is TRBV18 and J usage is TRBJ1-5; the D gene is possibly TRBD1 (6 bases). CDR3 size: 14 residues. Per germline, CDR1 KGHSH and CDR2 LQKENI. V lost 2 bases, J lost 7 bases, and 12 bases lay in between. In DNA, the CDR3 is TGTGCCAGCTCACCAGATACAGGGACGCAGCCCCAGCATTTT. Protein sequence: CASSPDTGTQPQHF.

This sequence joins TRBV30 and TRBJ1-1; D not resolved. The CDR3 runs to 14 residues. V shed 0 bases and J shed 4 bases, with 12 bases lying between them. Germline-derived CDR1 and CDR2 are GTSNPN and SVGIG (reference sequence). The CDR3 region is CAWSVGGKGTEAFF. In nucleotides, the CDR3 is TGTGCCTGGAGTGTTGGTGGCAAGGGCACTGAAGCTTTCTTT.

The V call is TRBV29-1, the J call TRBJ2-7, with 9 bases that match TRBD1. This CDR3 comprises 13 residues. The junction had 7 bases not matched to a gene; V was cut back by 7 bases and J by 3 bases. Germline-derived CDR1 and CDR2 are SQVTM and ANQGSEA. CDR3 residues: CSGGTGRNYEQYF. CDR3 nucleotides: TGCAGCGGGGGGACAGGGAGGAACTACGAGCAGTACTTC.

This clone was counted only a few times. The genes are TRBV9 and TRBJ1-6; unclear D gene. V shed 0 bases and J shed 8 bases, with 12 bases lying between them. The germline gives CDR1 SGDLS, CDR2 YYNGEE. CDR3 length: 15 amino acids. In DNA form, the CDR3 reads TGTGCCAGCAGCGTAGAGTCCCGCCGGGATTCACCCCTCCACTTT. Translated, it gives CASSVESRRDSPLHF.

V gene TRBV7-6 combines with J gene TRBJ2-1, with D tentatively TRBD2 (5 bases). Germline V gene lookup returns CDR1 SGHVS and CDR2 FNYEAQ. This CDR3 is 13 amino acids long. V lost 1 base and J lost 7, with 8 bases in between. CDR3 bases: TGTGCCAGCAGCTTAGAACGAGGGAATGAGCAGTTCTTC. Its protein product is CASSLERGNEQFF.

The DNA for the CDR3 is TGTGCCAGCAGAACGGGACAGGGGAGGACAGATACGCAGTATTTT. This sequence encodes CASRTGQGRTDTQYF. The V call is TRBV6-5, the J call TRBJ2-3, with TRBD1 matching over 10 bases. Losses at the gene ends were 6 bases for V and 3 bases for J; bases not matched to a gene: 6. The CDR3 is 15 residues long. Germline loops: CDR1 MNHEY, CDR2 SVGAGI.

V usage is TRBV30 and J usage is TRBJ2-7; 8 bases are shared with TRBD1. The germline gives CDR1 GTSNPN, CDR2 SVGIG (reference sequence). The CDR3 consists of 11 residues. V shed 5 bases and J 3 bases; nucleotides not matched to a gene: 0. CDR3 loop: CAWGQGYEQYF. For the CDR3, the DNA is TGTGCCTGGGGACAGGGCTACGAGCAGTACTTC.

The CDR3 DNA reads TGCGCCAGCAGCTTAAACGACGGCCTTAATTCACCCCTCCACTTT. Translation: CASSLNDGLNSPLHF. The chain links TRBV5-1 to TRBJ1-6; D gene unclear. V lost 2 bases and J 6 bases, leaving 12 bases between the germline ends. The CDR3 runs 15 residues. The germline gives CDR1 SGHRS, CDR2 YFSETQ.

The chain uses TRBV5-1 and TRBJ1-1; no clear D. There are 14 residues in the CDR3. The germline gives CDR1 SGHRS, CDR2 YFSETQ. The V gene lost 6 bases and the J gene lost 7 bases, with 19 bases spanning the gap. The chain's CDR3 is CASTALDLSGEAFF. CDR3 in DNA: TGCGCCAGCACCGCTCTGGACCTGTCCGGTGAAGCTTTCTTT.